These 10 T cell receptor beta chains were all obtained from the same sample, sequenced in a study of blood T cell repertoires in COVID-19. Assay: immunoSEQ multiplex PCR; the TCRdb copy retains only in-frame clones and omits some. The profile shows 200,000 or so clones, 83% of them singletons. Sample: PBMCs or T cells enriched from blood (not recorded which). All receptors derive from a woman aged 50 to 60 who had been exposed to COVID-19.

This clone showed up just a few times. Other DNA sequences of this sample code for an identical CDR3. The chain joins TRBV18 to TRBJ2-3; 7 nucleotides line up with TRBD1. Germline V gives CDR1 KGHSH, CDR2 LQKENI. V was pared by 3 bases and J by 1 base, with 4 bases of the junction left unmatched. The CDR3 contains 15 residues. CDR3 loop: CASSPTGAGTDTQYF. CDR3 sequence (DNA): TGTGCCAGCTCACCCACAGGGGCTGGCACAGATACGCAGTATTTT.

This rearrangement joins TRBV7-7 to TRBJ1-2; D perhaps matches TRBD1 (5 bases). CDR1 SSHAT and CDR2 FNYEAQ come from the germline V gene (reference sequence). CDR3 size: 15 residues. The V gene lost 5 bases and the J gene lost 8 bases, with 21 bases spanning the gap. For the CDR3, the DNA is TGTGCCAGCAGCCCCCTGCCGGACACCATTTTAGGCTACACCTTC. Its protein is CASSPLPDTILGYTF.

This clone was seen only once. This chain joins TRBV6-1 and TRBJ1-5, with D perhaps TRBD1 (5 bases). CDR1 is MNHNS, CDR2 SASEGT, per germline. The CDR3 spans 14 residues. V lost 4 bases to trimming and J lost 4 bases, with 11 bases between them. The CDR3 sequence is CASSAQGYNQPQHF. As DNA, the CDR3 is TGTGCCAGCAGTGCCCAGGGTTATAATCAGCCCCAGCATTTT.

This clone came up a few times. This sequence joins TRBV5-6 and TRBJ2-3, with D tentatively TRBD2 (7 bases). Trimming pared 4 bases from V and 0 bases from J, leaving 21 bases between. The CDR3 has 18 residues. Per germline, CDR1 SGHDT and CDR2 YYEEEE. CDR3 loop: CASSGFPSGGLSTDTQYF. DNA for the CDR3: TGTGCCAGCAGCGGTTTTCCCTCGGGGGGCCTTAGCACAGATACGCAGTATTTT.

This clone was counted a few times. V usage is TRBV6-4 and J usage is TRBJ2-3; 11 bases are shared with TRBD2. Germline CDR1 is MRHNA and CDR2 is SNTAGT. After removal of 4 bases from V and 4 bases from J, the junction contained 4 bases not matched to a gene. CDR3 length: 15 residues. As DNA, the CDR3 is TGTGCCAGCAGTGTCACTAGCGGGGGTGCAGATACGCAGTATTTT. Translation gives CASSVTSGGADTQYF.

This clone was recorded once. The V gene is TRBV4-3, the J gene TRBJ1-2; no reliable D call. V lost 1 base and J 4 bases, leaving 10 bases between the germline ends. CDR1 is LGHNA and CDR2 is YSLEER in the germline V gene. The CDR3 totals 14 residues. CDR3 bases: TGCGCCAGCAGCCAAGGGTCCCCGGTCTATGGCTACACCTTC. It encodes CASSQGSPVYGYTF.

On this clone itself: At the DNA level, this CDR3 is encoded by other sequences in the same sample as well. The rearrangement uses TRBV5-4 and TRBJ2-5; 14 bases are shared with TRBD2. Trimming cost V 4 bases and J 4 bases; bases outside gene matches: 6. CDR1 SGHNT and CDR2 YYREEE come from the germline V gene (reference sequence). The CDR3 loop spans 16 amino acids. For the CDR3, the DNA is TGTGCCAGCAGCCCGACTAGCGGGGGGGCTCGAGAGACCCAGTACTTC. It is translated as CASSPTSGGARETQYF.

The V call is TRBV11-2, the J call TRBJ1-6, with a possible D match to TRBD1 (6 bases). V shed 0 bases and J shed 7 bases, with 10 bases lying between them. The germline gives CDR1 SGHAT, CDR2 FQNNGV. This CDR3 region has 15 residues. This CDR3 is CASSLDRTGNSPLHF. The CDR3 DNA follows: TGTGCCAGCAGCTTAGATCGAACAGGGAATTCACCCCTCCACTTT.

This clone was counted a few times. The gene calls are TRBV4-3 and TRBJ2-7, with a tentative D call TRBD1 (6 bases). The CDR3 totals 15 residues. In germline, CDR1 is LGHNA, CDR2 YSLEER. The V and J ends lost 2 bases and 2 bases respectively, with 13 bases between them. The CDR3 loop is CASSQSRTAAYEQYF. As DNA, the CDR3 is TGCGCCAGCAGCCAATCGCGGACAGCGGCCTACGAGCAGTACTTC.

The rearrangement links TRBV4-1 to TRBJ1-2, with 8 positions matching TRBD1. Trimming at V came to 4 bases and at J to 7 bases, leaving 8 bases not matched to a gene. The CDR3 loop spans 14 amino acids. CDR1 and CDR2 (germline): MGHRA, YSYEKL. The CDR3 DNA is TGCGCCAGCAGCCGATCGGGACAGGATTTTGGCTACACCTTC. Translation: CASSRSGQDFGYTF.